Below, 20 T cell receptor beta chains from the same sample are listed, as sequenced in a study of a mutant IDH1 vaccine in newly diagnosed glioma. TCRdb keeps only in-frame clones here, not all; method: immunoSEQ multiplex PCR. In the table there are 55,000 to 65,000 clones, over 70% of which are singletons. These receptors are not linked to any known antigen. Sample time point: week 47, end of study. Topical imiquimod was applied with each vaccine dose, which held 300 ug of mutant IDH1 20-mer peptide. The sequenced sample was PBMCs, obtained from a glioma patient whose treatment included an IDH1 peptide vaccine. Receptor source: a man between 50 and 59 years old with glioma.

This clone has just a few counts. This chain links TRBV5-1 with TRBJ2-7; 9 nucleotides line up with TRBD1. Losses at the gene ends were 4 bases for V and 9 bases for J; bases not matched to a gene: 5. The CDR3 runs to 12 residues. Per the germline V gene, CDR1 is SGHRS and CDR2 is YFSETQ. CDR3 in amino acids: CASSLGQGVQYF. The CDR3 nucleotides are TGCGCCAGCAGCCTGGGACAGGGTGTGCAGTACTTC.

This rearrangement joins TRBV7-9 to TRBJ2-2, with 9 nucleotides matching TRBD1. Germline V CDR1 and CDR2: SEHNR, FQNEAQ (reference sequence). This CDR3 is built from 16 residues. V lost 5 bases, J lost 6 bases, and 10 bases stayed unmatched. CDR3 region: CASSRPRTGAPGELFF. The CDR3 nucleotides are TGTGCCAGCAGCCGGCCCAGGACAGGGGCACCCGGGGAGCTGTTTTTT.

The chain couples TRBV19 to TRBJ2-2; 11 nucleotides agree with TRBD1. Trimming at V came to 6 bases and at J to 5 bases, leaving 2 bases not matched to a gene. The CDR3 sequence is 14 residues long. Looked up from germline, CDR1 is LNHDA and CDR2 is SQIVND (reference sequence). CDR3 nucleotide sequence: TGTGCCAGTAGCCGGGACAGGGGGACCGGGGAGCTGTTTTTT. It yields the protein CASSRDRGTGELFF.

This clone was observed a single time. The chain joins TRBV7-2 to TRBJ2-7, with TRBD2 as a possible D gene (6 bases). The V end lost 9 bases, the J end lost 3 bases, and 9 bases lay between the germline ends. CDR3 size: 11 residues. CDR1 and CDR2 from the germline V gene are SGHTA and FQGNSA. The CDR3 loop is CASGSGYEQYF. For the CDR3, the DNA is TGTGCCAGTGGTAGCGGCTACGAGCAGTACTTC.

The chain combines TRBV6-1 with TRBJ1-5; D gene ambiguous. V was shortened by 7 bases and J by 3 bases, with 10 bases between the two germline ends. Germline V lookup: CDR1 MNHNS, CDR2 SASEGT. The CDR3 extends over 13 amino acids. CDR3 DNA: TGTGCCAGCATAGGGCAGGTCAATCAGCCCCAGCATTTT. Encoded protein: CASIGQVNQPQHF.

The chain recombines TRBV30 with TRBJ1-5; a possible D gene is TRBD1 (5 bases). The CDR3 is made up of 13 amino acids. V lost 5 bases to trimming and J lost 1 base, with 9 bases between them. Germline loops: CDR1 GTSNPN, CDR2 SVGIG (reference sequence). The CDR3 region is CAWSGQSNQPQHF. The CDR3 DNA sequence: TGTGCCTGGTCTGGACAAAGCAATCAGCCCCAGCATTTT.

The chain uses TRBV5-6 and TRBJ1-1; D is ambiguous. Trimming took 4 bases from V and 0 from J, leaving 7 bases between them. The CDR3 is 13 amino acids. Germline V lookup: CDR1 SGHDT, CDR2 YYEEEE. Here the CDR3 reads CASSPRMNTEAFF. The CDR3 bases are TGTGCCAGCAGCCCAAGGATGAACACTGAAGCTTTCTTT. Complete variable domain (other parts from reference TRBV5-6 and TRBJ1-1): DAGVTQSPTHLIKTRGQQVTLRCSPKSGHDTVSWYQQALGQGPQFIFQYYEEEERQRGNFPDRFSGHQFPNYSSELNVNALLLGDSALYLCASSPRMNTEAFFGQGTRLTVV.

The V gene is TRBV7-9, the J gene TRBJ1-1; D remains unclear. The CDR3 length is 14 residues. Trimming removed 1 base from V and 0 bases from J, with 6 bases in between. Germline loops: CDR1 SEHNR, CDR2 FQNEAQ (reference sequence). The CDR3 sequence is CASSLVPLNTEAFF. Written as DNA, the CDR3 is TGTGCCAGCAGCTTAGTTCCTCTGAACACTGAAGCTTTCTTT.

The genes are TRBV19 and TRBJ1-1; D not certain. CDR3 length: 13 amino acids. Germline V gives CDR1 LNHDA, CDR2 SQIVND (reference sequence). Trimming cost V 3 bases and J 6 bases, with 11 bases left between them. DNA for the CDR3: TGTGCCAGTAGTATCCGGAGGGTCGCTGAAGCTTTCTTT. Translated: CASSIRRVAEAFF. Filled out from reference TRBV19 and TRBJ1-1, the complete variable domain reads DGGITQSPKYLFRKEGQNVTLSCEQNLNHDAMYWYRQDPGQGLRLIYYSQIVNDFQKGDIAEGYSVSREKKESFPLTVTSAQKNPTAFYLCASSIRRVAEAFFGQGTRLTVV.

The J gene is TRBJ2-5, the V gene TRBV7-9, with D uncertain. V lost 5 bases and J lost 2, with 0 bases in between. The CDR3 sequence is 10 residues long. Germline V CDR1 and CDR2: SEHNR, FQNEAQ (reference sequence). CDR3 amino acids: CASSQETQYF. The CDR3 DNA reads TGTGCCAGCAGCCAAGAGACCCAGTACTTC.

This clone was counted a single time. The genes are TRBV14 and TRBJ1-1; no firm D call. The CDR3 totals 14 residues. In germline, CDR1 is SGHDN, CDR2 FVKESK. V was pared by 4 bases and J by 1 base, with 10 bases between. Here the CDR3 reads CASSPRGGNTEAFF. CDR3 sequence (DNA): TGTGCCAGCAGCCCCCGTGGAGGGAACACTGAAGCTTTCTTT.

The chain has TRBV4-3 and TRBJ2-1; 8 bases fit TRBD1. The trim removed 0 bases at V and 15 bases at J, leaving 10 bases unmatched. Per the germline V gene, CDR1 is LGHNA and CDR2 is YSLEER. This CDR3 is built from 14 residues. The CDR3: CASSQDKDRDRLFF. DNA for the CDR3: TGCGCCAGCAGCCAAGATAAGGACAGGGATAGGCTGTTCTTC.

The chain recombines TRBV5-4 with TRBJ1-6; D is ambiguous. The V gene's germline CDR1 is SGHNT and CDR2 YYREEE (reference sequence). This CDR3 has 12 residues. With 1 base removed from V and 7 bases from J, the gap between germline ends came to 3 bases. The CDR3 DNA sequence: TGTGCCAGCAGCTTGATGAATTCACCCCTCCACTTT. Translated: CASSLMNSPLHF.

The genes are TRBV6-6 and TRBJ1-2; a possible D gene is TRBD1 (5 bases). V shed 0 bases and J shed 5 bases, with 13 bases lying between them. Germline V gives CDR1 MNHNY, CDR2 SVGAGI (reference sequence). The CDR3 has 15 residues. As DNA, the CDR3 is TGTGCCAGCAGTTACTCCCGGGACGGCGGTTATGGCTACACCTTC. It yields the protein CASSYSRDGGYGYTF.

CDR3 sequence: CASSPPGDTGELFF. The DNA for the CDR3 is TGTGCCAGCAGTCCCCCCGGGGACACCGGGGAGCTGTTTTTT. This chain uses TRBV28 with TRBJ2-2; possibly TRBD2 for D (5 bases). The germline V gene has CDR1 MDHEN and CDR2 SYDVKM. V was trimmed by 5 bases and J by 3 bases, leaving 10 bases between them. The CDR3 totals 14 residues.

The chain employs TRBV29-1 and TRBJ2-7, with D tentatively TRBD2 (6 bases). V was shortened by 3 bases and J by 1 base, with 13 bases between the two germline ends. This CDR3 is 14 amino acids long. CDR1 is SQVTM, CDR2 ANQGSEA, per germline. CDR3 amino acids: CSVDSPGGSYEQYF. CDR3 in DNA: TGCAGCGTTGACAGTCCTGGGGGGTCCTACGAGCAGTACTTC.

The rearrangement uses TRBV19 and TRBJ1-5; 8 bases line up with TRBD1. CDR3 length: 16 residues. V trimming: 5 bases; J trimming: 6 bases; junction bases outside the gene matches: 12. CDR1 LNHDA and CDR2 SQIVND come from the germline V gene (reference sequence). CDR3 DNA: TGTGCCAGTAGTTGGCCGTGGGGGACAGGCGGTCAGCCCCAGCATTTT. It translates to CASSWPWGTGGQPQHF.

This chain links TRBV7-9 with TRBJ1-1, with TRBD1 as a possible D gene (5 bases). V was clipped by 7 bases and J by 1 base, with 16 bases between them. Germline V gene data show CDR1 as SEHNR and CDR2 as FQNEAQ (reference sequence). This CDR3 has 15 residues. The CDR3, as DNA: TGTGCCAGCACCCTCATGGGAGGGGCGAACACTGAAGCTTTCTTT. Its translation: CASTLMGGANTEAFF.

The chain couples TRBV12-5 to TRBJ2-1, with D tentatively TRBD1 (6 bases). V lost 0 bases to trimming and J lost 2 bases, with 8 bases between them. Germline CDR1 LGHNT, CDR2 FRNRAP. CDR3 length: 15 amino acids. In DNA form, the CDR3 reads TGTGCTAGTGGTTTGGTACAGGGCACCTACAATGAGCAGTTCTTC. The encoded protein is CASGLVQGTYNEQFF.

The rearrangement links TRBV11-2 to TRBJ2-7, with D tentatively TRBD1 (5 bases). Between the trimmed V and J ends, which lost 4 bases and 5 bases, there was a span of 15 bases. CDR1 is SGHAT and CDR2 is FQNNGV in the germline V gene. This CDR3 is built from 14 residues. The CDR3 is CASSSGKGSHEQYF. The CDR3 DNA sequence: TGTGCCAGCAGCTCTGGAAAGGGGTCCCACGAGCAGTACTTC.